The T cell receptor beta chain described here comes from a study of shared clonotypes between healthy human individuals. Looked up from germline, CDR1 is SGHRS and CDR2 is YFSETQ. The CDR3 has 15 residues. J lost 5 bases, V lost 0 bases, and 6 bases had no gene match. Using immunoSEQ multiplex PCR, the repertoire was profiled, and TCRdb retains in-frame clones only, with some absent. The sample has 530,000 or so clones; almost 80% are singletons. The material sequenced was PBMCs. The gene calls are TRBV5-1 and TRBJ2-7; 9 bases fit TRBD2. This receptor was obtained from a woman in her 40s in good health. Some clones in this sample may be carry-over from other donors' samples. CDR3 amino acids: CASSLGGSGSNEQYF. CDR3 nucleotide sequence: TGCGCCAGCAGCTTGGGGGGTAGCGGGAGTAACGAGCAGTACTTC.